This entry lists 21 T cell receptor beta chains sequenced from one sample in a study of T cell changes during pregnancy in multiple sclerosis. Produced via immunoSEQ multiplex PCR; TCRdb's table is partial and in-frame only. The table includes about 130,000 clones, 90% to 98% detected once. This sample comprised peripheral blood, obtained after pregnancy. The receptors here all came from a female donor with multiple sclerosis, enrolled in a pregnancy study.

This rearrangement joins TRBV11-2 to TRBJ1-4; maybe TRBD1 (5 bases). Per germline, CDR1 SGHAT and CDR2 FQNNGV. Trimming stripped 5 bases from V and 8 bases from J, with 18 bases between. The CDR3 consists of 15 residues. DNA of the CDR3: TGTGCCAGCAGCCCCTGGGCAGGGCTGGGCGAAAAACTGTTTTTT. Its protein product is CASSPWAGLGEKLFF.

Regarding this clone: The identical CDR3 is also encoded by other nucleotide sequences in the sample. V is TRBV7-8 and J is TRBJ1-4; 9 nucleotides line up with TRBD1. The ends lost 5 bases at V and 6 bases at J; junction bases unmatched: 4. CDR1 and CDR2 (germline): SGHVS, FQNEAQ. CDR3 size: 14 residues. The CDR3 protein is CASSPGQGDEKLFF. CDR3 bases: TGTGCCAGCAGCCCGGGACAGGGAGATGAAAAACTGTTTTTT.

The chain links TRBV7-9 to TRBJ2-1; possible D gene TRBD2, 6 bases. Germline CDR1 is SEHNR and CDR2 is FQNEAQ (reference sequence). The CDR3 is 14 residues long. V lost 3 bases and J lost 5, with 11 bases in between. The chain's CDR3 is CASSFRERNNEQFF. CDR3 bases: TGTGCCAGCAGCTTTCGGGAGAGGAACAATGAGCAGTTCTTC.

The V call is TRBV19, the J call TRBJ1-5; D is undetermined. The CDR3 length is 13 residues. Germline V gene data show CDR1 as LNHDA and CDR2 as SQIVND (reference sequence). Between the trimmed V and J ends, which lost 3 bases and 2 bases, there was a span of 5 bases. The CDR3 protein is CASSILGNQPQHF. CDR3 sequence (DNA): TGTGCCAGTAGTATCTTAGGCAATCAGCCCCAGCATTTT.

The rearrangement links TRBV14 to TRBJ2-2; D possibly corresponds to TRBD1 (5 bases). V dropped 0 bases and J dropped 6 bases, with 17 bases sitting between them. The germline CDR1 and CDR2 sequences are SGHDN and FVKESK. The length of the CDR3 is 17 residues. The CDR3 is CASSQDWAGLIAGELFF. The CDR3 DNA reads as TGTGCCAGCAGCCAAGATTGGGCAGGGTTAATCGCCGGGGAGCTGTTTTTT.

This rearrangement joins TRBV5-1 to TRBJ2-7, with D possibly matching TRBD1 (6 bases). The germline gives CDR1 SGHRS, CDR2 YFSETQ. This CDR3 contains 15 residues. Trimming pared 0 bases from V and 0 bases from J, leaving 10 bases between. The CDR3 DNA reads as TGCGCCAGCAGCTTGGAAGGACAGAGCTCCTACGAGCAGTACTTC. Encoded protein: CASSLEGQSSYEQYF.

The chain employs TRBV29-1 and TRBJ2-2; 10 nucleotides agree with TRBD2. CDR1 SQVTM and CDR2 ANQGSEA come from the germline V gene. The CDR3 loop spans 15 amino acids. V gave up 4 bases and J gave up 5 bases; unmatched junction bases: 7. The CDR3 bases are TGCAGCGTTGGACTATCTAGCGGGGGTACCGGGGAGCTGTTTTTT. Protein: CSVGLSSGGTGELFF.

The chain has TRBV6-5 and TRBJ2-5; possibly TRBD1 for D (5 bases). This CDR3 spans 15 amino acids. In germline, CDR1 is MNHEY, CDR2 SVGAGI. V gave up 5 bases and J gave up 1 base, with 14 bases separating them. The DNA for the CDR3 is TGTGCCAGCAGTAACTTTAGGACATCCCAAGAGACCCAGTACTTC. It translates to CASSNFRTSQETQYF.

The chain couples TRBV5-1 to TRBJ2-1, with 11 bases lining up with TRBD2. J was trimmed by 13 bases and V by 1 base; bases with no gene match: 16. The CDR3 spans 17 residues. Germline-derived CDR1 and CDR2 are SGHRS and YFSETQ. The CDR3 region is CASSLLGIAGGREGQFF. The DNA of the CDR3 is TGCGCCAGCAGCTTGCTCGGGATAGCGGGAGGGCGAGAGGGACAGTTCTTC. The whole variable domain, remainder taken from reference TRBV5-1 and TRBJ2-1, is KAGVTQTPRYLIKTRGQQVTLSCSPISGHRSVSWYQQTPGQGLQFLFEYFSETQRNKGNFPGRFSGRQFSNSRSEMNVSTLELGDSALYLCASSLLGIAGGREGQFFGPGTRLTVL.

V gene TRBV7-2 combines with J gene TRBJ2-1, with 9 nucleotides matching TRBD2. This CDR3 contains 17 residues. Looked up from germline, CDR1 is SGHTA and CDR2 is FQGNSA. V trimming: 3 bases; J trimming: 0 bases; junction bases outside the gene matches: 6. The CDR3, as DNA: TGTGCCAGCAGCTTCTTGGCGGGAGGGAGCTCCTACAATGAGCAGTTCTTC. The encoded protein is CASSFLAGGSSYNEQFF.

V is TRBV20-1 and J is TRBJ2-1; a weak D match, TRBD1 (6 bases). The germline CDR1 and CDR2 sequences are DFQATT and SNEGSKA (reference sequence). Trimming removed 6 bases at V and 3 bases at J, with 6 bases between. The CDR3 sequence is 11 residues long. CDR3 DNA sequence: TGCAGTGCAGGGGGCTACAATGAGCAGTTCTTC. It specifies CSAGGYNEQFF.

This clone has just one count. The CDR3 DNA sequence: TGTGCCAGCAGCTTAGCACCAGACAATGAGCAGTTCTTC. This translates into CASSLAPDNEQFF. The J gene is TRBJ2-1, the V gene TRBV7-9; D remains unclear. This CDR3 has 13 amino acids. V was cut by 0 bases and J by 5 bases, with 5 bases left in between. The germline V gene encodes CDR1 SEHNR and CDR2 FQNEAQ (reference sequence).

This rearrangement joins TRBV5-1 to TRBJ2-1, with 11 bases that match TRBD2. Germline V gene data show CDR1 as SGHRS and CDR2 as YFSETQ. The CDR3 covers 15 residues. J gave up 6 bases and V 4 bases, and 6 bases lay outside the gene matches. This CDR3 reads CASSRRTSGLNEQFF. The CDR3 coding sequence is TGCGCCAGCAGCAGGAGGACTAGCGGGCTCAATGAGCAGTTCTTC.

The chain couples TRBV19 to TRBJ1-1; no clear D. V gave up 1 base and J gave up 1 base, with 7 bases separating them. This CDR3 spans 14 amino acids. Germline V gene data show CDR1 as LNHDA and CDR2 as SQIVND (reference sequence). The CDR3 bases are TGTGCCAGTAGTATAGTTGTCGGGAACACTGAAGCTTTCTTT. Translating it yields CASSIVVGNTEAFF.

The chain couples TRBV6-5 to TRBJ2-1; no reliable D call. CDR1 is MNHEY, CDR2 SVGAGI, per germline. This CDR3 has 14 amino acids. V lost 2 bases to trimming and J lost 6 bases, with 11 bases between them. The CDR3 loop is CASSYNAVTNEQFF. The CDR3 DNA sequence: TGTGCCAGCAGTTACAACGCGGTTACCAATGAGCAGTTCTTC.

Here the CDR3 DNA reads TGTGCCAGCAGCGGGGCGGACGGGGGACTAGCGGGAGTAGATACGCAGTATTTT. Translated: CASSGADGGLAGVDTQYF. The chain has TRBV9 and TRBJ2-3; 14 bases are shared with TRBD2. The CDR3 length is 18 residues. The germline CDR1 and CDR2 sequences are SGDLS and YYNGEE. With V trimmed by 3 bases and J by 5 bases, 11 bases remained unmatched. The full variable domain, in which reference TRBV9 and TRBJ2-3 provide the parts outside the CDR3, is DSGVTQTPKHLITATGQRVTLRCSPRSGDLSVYWYQQSLDQGLQFLIQYYNGEERAKGNILERFSAQQFPDLHSELNLSSLELGDSALYFCASSGADGGLAGVDTQYFGPGTRLTVL.

V usage is TRBV18 and J usage is TRBJ1-5; TRBD1 matches 11 bases. Germline V gives CDR1 KGHSH, CDR2 LQKENI. J gave up 7 bases and V 3 bases, and 2 bases lay outside the gene matches. The CDR3 runs to 14 residues. The CDR3 nucleotides are TGTGCCAGCTCACCTGGGACAGGGGGGCAGCCCCAGCATTTT. Protein sequence: CASSPGTGGQPQHF.

The V gene is TRBV19, the J gene TRBJ2-7; 10 nucleotides align to TRBD1. The V segment lost 8 bases and the J segment 2 bases; nucleotides outside the gene matches: 6. CDR1 is LNHDA, CDR2 SQIVND, per germline (reference sequence). The CDR3 sequence is 14 residues long. The CDR3 sequence: CASSSGTGAYEQYF. The CDR3 DNA follows: TGTGCCAGTTCCTCGGGGACAGGGGCCTACGAGCAGTACTTC.

This clone has only one observation. This chain connects TRBV7-9 to TRBJ2-7; a weak D match, TRBD2 (5 bases). Germline CDR1 reads SEHNR; CDR2 reads FQNEAQ (reference sequence). This CDR3 contains 14 residues. The ends were cut back, 2 bases at V and 1 base at J, with 9 bases in the middle. The DNA for the CDR3 is TGTGCCAGCAGCTTACCCCGCGGGTCCTACGAGCAGTACTTC. It yields the protein CASSLPRGSYEQYF.

The chain uses TRBV6-5 and TRBJ1-1, with unresolved D. The CDR3 totals 14 residues. V shed 4 bases and J shed 4 bases, with 13 bases lying between them. The germline CDR1 and CDR2 sequences are MNHEY and SVGAGI. The CDR3 region has the DNA TGTGCCAGCAGTTCCCCGGACTTTCTCACTGAAGCTTTCTTT. It yields the protein CASSSPDFLTEAFF.

The chain has TRBV14 and TRBJ2-7, with D possibly matching TRBD1 (6 bases). The CDR3 runs to 16 residues. V lost 3 bases and J 2 bases, leaving 17 bases between the germline ends. The germline V gene has CDR1 SGHDN and CDR2 FVKESK. In nucleotides, the CDR3 is TGTGCCAGCAGCCATACGAACAGGGTGGGGGCCTACGAGCAGTACTTC. Its translation is CASSHTNRVGAYEQYF.